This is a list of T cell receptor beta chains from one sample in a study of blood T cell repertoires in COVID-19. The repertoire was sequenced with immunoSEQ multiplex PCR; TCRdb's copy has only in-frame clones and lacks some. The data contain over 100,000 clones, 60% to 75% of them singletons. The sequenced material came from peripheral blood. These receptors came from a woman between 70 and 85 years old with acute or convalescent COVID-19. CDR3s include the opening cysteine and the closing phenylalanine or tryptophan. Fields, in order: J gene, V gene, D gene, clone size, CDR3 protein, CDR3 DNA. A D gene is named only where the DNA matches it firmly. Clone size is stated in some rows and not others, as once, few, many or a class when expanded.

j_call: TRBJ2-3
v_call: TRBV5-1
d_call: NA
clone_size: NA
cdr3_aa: CASTLGGGASTDTQYF
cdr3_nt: TGCGCCAGCACCTTGGGTGGCGGGGCTAGCACAGATACGCAGTATTTT

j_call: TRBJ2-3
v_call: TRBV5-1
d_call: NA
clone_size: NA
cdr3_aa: CASSWGPNRRTDTQYF
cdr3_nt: TGCGCCAGCAGCTGGGGCCCCAATCGGCGGACAGATACGCAGTATTTT

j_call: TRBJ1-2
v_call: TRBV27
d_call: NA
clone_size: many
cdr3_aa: CASSSYANYGYTF
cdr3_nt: TGTGCCAGCAGCTCGTATGCTAACTATGGCTACACCTTC

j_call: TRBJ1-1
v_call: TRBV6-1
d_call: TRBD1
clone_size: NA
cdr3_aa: CASSEVLGPAQGDTEAFF
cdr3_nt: TGTGCCAGCAGTGAAGTTTTGGGTCCCGCCCAGGGGGACACTGAAGCTTTCTTT

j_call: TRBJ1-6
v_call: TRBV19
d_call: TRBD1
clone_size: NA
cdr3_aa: CASSMRQGGSPLHF
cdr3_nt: TGTGCCAGTAGTATGAGGCAGGGGGGTTCACCCCTCCACTTT

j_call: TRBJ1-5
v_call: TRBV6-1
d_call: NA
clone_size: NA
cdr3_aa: CASSDRGINQPQHF
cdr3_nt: TGTGCCAGCAGTGACAGGGGTATCAATCAGCCCCAGCATTTT

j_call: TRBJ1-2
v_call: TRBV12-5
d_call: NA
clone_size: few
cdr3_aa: CASGLGTLGHTF
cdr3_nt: TGTGCTAGTGGTCTAGGTACTTTAGGCCACACCTTC

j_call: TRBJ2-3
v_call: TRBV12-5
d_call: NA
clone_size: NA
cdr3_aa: CASGLELSTDTQYF
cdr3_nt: TGTGCTAGTGGTTTGGAACTAAGCACAGATACGCAGTATTTT

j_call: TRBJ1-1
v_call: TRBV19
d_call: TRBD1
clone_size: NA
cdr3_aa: CATRGDRVNTEAFF
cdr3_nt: TGTGCCACCCGGGGGGACAGGGTGAACACTGAAGCTTTCTTT

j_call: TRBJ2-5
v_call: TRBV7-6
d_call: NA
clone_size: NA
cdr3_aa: CASSLGQTVQETQYF
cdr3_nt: TGTGCCAGCAGCTTAGGCCAAACGGTTCAAGAGACCCAGTACTTC

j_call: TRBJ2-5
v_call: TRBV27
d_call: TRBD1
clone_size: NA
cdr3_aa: CASSPRQGWGETQYF
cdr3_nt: TGTGCCAGCAGTCCAAGACAGGGGTGGGGAGAGACCCAGTACTTC

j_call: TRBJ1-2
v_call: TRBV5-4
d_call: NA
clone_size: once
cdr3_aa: CASSVPPKGSGYTF
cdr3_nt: TGTGCCAGCAGCGTACCTCCGAAGGGGTCCGGCTACACCTTC

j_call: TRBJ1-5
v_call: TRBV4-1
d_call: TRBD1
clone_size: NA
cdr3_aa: CASSQDRGFNQPQHF
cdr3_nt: TGCGCCAGCAGCCAAGACAGGGGGTTCAATCAGCCCCAGCATTTT

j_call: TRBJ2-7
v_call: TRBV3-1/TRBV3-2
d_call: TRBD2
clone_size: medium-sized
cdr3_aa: CASSRGLAGGPGEQYF
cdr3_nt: TGTGCCAGCAGCCGAGGACTAGCGGGAGGCCCGGGGGAGCAGTACTTC

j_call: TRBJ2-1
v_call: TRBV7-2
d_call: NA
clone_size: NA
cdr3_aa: CASSQGPNNEQFF
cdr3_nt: TGTGCCAGCAGCCAGGGCCCAAACAATGAGCAGTTCTTC

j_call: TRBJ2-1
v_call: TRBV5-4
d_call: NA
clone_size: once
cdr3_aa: CASSSGGGINNEQFF
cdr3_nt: TGTGCCAGCAGCTCGGGGGGCGGGATTAACAATGAGCAGTTCTTC

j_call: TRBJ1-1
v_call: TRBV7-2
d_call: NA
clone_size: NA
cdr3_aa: CASSFLRLNTEAFF
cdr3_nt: TGTGCCAGCAGCTTCCTCAGATTGAACACTGAAGCTTTCTTT

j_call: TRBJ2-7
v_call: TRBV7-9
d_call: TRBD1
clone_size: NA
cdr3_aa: CASSSGTGLGEQYF
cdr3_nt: TGTGCCAGCAGCTCCGGGACAGGGCTAGGCGAGCAGTACTTC

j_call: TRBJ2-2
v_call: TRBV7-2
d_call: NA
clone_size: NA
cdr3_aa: CASSSSGSNTGELFF
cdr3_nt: TGTGCCAGCAGCTCAAGCGGATCAAACACCGGGGAGCTGTTTTTT

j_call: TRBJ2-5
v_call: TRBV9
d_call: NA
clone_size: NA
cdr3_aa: CASSSQTGQGGETQYF
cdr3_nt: TGTGCCAGCAGCTCCCAGACGGGACAAGGGGGAGAGACCCAGTACTTC

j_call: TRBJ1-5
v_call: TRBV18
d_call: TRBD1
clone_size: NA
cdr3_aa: CASSPTGGSQPQHF
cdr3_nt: TGTGCCAGCTCCCCGACAGGGGGTAGTCAGCCCCAGCATTTT

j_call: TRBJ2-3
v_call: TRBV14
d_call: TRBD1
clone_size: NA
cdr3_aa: CASSLLMTGGGTDTQYF
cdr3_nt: TGTGCCAGCAGCCTATTAATGACAGGGGGCGGCACAGATACGCAGTATTTT

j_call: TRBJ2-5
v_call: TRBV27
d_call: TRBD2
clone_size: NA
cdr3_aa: CASSSGRMQETQYF
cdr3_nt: TGTGCCAGCTCTAGCGGGCGGATGCAGGAGACCCAGTACTTC

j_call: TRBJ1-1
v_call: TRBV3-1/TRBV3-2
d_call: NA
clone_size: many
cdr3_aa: CASSLGRGTEAFF
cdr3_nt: TGTGCCAGCAGCCTAGGGAGGGGCACTGAAGCTTTCTTT

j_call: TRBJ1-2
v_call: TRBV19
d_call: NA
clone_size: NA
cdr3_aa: CASSIDKQPVTF
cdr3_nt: TGTGCCAGTAGTATAGATAAACAGCCAGTCACCTTC

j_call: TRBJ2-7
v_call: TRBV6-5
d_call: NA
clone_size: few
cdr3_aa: CASSYQQSSYEQYF
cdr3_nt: TGTGCCAGCAGTTACCAACAAAGCTCCTACGAGCAGTACTTC

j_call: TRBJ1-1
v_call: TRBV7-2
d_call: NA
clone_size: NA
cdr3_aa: CASSLQGFGTEAFF
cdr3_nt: TGTGCCAGCAGCTTGCAGGGGTTTGGCACTGAAGCTTTCTTT

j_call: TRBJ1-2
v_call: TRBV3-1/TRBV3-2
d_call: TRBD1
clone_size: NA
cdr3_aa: CASSQDRVGANYGYTF
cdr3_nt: TGTGCCAGCAGCCAGGACAGGGTAGGAGCAAACTATGGCTACACCTTC

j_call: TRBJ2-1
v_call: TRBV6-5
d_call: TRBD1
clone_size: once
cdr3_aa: CASSRSDRVGNEQFF
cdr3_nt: TGTGCCAGCAGTCGTTCAGACAGGGTTGGGAATGAGCAGTTCTTC

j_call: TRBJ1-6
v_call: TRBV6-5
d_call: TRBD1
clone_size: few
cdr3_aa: CASSYRTGSYSPLHF
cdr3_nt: TGTGCCAGCAGTTACCGGACAGGGTCATATTCACCCCTCCACTTT

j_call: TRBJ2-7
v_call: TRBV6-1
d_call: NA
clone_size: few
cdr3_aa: CASSEERLPSSEQYF
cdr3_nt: TGTGCCAGCAGTGAGGAGAGATTGCCCTCGAGTGAGCAGTACTTC

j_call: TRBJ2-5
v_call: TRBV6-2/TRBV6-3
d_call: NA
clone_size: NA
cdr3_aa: CASSYGGAIQETQYF
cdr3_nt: TGTGCCAGCAGTTACGGCGGGGCGATCCAAGAGACCCAGTACTTC

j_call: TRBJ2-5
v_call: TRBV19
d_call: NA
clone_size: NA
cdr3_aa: CASSIGGISETQYF
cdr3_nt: TGTGCCAGTAGTATAGGAGGCATTTCAGAGACCCAGTACTTC

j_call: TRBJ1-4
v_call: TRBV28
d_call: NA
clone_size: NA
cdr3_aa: CASSSPGLGNEKLFF
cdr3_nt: TGTGCCAGCAGCTCCCCGGGACTTGGAAATGAAAAACTGTTTTTT

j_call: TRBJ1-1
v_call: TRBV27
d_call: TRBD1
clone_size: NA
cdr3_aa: CASRDRGEAFF
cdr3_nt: TGTGCCAGCAGAGACAGGGGTGAAGCTTTCTTT

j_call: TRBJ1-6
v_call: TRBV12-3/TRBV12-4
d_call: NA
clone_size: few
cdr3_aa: CASSLGGRSPLHF
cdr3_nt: TGTGCCAGCAGTTTGGGGGGGCGCTCACCCCTCCACTTT

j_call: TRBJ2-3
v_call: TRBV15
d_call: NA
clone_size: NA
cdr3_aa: CATSNPGADTQYF
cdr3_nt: TGTGCCACCAGTAACCCAGGGGCAGATACGCAGTATTTT

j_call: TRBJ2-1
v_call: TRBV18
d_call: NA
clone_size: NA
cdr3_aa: CASSLVRVGEQFF
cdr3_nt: TGTGCCAGCTCGCTAGTACGGGTGGGTGAGCAGTTCTTC

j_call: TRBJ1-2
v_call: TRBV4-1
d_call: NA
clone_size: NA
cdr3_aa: CASSRPALGRGGSMNGYTF
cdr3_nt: TGCGCCAGCAGCCGCCCGGCGCTTGGACGGGGGGGGTCTATGAATGGCTACACCTTC

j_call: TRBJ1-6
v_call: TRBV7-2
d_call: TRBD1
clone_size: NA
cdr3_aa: CASSPAQGARSPLHF
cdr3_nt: TGTGCCAGCAGCCCAGCGCAGGGGGCGCGGTCACCCCTCCACTTT

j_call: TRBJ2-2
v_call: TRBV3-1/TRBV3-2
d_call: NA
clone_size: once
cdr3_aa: CASSQSGRGAGRTGELFF
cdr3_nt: TGTGCCAGCAGCCAATCAGGACGGGGAGCCGGACGTACCGGGGAGCTGTTTTTT

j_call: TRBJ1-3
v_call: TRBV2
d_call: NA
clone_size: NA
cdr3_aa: CASSEQRSGNTIYF
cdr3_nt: TGTGCCAGCAGTGAACAGCGCTCTGGAAACACCATATATTTT

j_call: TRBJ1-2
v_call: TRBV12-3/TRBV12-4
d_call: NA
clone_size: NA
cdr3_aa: CASSLDQNYGYTF
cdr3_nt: TGTGCCAGCAGTTTAGACCAGAACTATGGCTACACCTTC

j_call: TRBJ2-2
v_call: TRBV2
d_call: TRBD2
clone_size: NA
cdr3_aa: CASSRTSGAGNTGELFF
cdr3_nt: TGTGCCAGCAGTCGGACTAGCGGGGCCGGGAACACCGGGGAGCTGTTTTTT